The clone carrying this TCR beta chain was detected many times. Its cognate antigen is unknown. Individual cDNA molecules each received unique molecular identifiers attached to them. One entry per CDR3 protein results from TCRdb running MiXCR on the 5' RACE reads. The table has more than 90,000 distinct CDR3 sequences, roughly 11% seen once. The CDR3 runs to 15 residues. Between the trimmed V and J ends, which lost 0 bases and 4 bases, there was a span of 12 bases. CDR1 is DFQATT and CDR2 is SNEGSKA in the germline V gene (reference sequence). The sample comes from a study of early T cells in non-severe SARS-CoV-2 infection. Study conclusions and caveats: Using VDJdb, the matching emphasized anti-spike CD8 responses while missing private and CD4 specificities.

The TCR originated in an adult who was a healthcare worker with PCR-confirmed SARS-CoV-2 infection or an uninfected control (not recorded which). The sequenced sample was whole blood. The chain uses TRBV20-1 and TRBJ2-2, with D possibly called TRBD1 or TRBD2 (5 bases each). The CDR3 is CSARDRGRSTGELFF. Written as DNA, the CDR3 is TGCAGTGCTAGAGATCGGGGACGGAGCACCGGGGAGCTGTTTTTT.